Included here is one T cell receptor (beta chain) sequence, with context. Its matching antigen is unknown. This entry belongs to a study of blood T cells in healthy people across ages. Notes on the study in general: Per million T cells, TCR beta diversity dropped roughly linearly as age increased. In long-lived donors, naive CD4+ cell counts and diversity exceeded those of aged donors. Because sorting was not performed, PBMCs prevented conclusive naive versus antigen-experienced comparison.

Using a J-beta primer mix together with a sample-barcoded 5' primer, a second PCR was run for about 7 to 12 cycles. Individual samples furnished no less than 3 million CDR3-containing paired-end reads apiece. MiXCR, applied by TCRdb to the 5' RACE reads, yields one record per CDR3 protein. The table has hundreds of thousands of distinct CDR3 sequences, roughly 64% seen once. Germline values: CDR1 DFQATT, CDR2 SNEGSKA (reference sequence). V was cut by 6 bases and J by 0 bases, with 12 bases left in between. The CDR3 sequence is 14 residues long. What was sequenced was blood. The TCR comes from a man in his thirties or forties in good health. V is TRBV20-1 and J is TRBJ2-1; no clear D. Here the CDR3 reads CSAQKISSYNEQFF. CDR3 DNA sequence: TGCAGTGCCCAAAAAATAAGCTCCTACAATGAGCAGTTCTTC.